This T cell receptor beta chain appears in the sequencing data of a study of blood T cell repertoires in COVID-19 (dated by TCRdb to the early 2020s). About the investigation overall: The collaborator samples originated in the United States, Italy and Spain and spanned the acute and convalescent phases of COVID-19. The material from the prospective study consisted of cDNA or gDNA derived from T cells, B-cell-depleted T cells, or PBMCs. Deeply sampled blood TCRbeta repertoires from subjects exposed to, actively infected with, or recovered from COVID-19 were included in the dataset. The repertoires were made available in a free public database intended to serve as a resource for research on the immune response to SARS-CoV-2. The samples were drawn from the first 160 participants of the ongoing ImmuneRACE study and from over a thousand subjects provided by 6 global collaborators. The sample metadata nearly always contained a de-identified subject ID, COVID-19 status, age in years and sex. Where available, HLA class I and class II types were taken from metadata supplied by the sample provider and were not determined by assay-based typing.

CDR3 length: 14 amino acids, cysteine to phenylalanine. Just the 42-base CDR3 DNA is kept, in frame starting at base 1. Trimming removed 1 base from V and 13 bases from J, leaving 17 bases between the germline ends. The germline V gene yields SNHLY for CDR1 and FYNNEI for CDR2. This clone was seen a single time. Its binding antigen is unknown. No quality values exist for individual bases; no much larger clone is one base distant. TCRbeta CDR3 regions were amplified from genomic DNA using the immunoSEQ Assay, a bias-controlled multiplex PCR. Processing in the source paper ran as follows. Nucleated cell counts per sample were estimated from amplification of reference gene primers within the assay. To quantify the absolute abundance of each unique TCRbeta CDR3 rearrangement, sequence reads were collapsed and filtered. For each sample, productive Simpson clonality was calculated as the square root of Simpson's diversity index across productive rearrangements. The clones in this table, taken by TCRdb from immuneACCESS, are in-frame only. Not every clone is retained; where verified, under half of the shortfall comes from an unresolved V gene, and the cause of the rest is unknown. D and trimming come from the DNA, and the V and J calls and clone size come from that table. The sample profile shows approximately 200,000 clones; around 84% of them were found once. About 0.93% of the sample lies in the top ten.

Each collaborating institution followed its own protocols to collect whole blood in K2EDTA tubes. For TCRbeta analysis, collaborators shipped samples as frozen whole blood, isolated PBMCs, or DNA extracted from either of those sample types. Beyond this particular receptor, the publication reports: Clinical and demographic metadata were provided uncurated, with the amount varying by source and participant.

This receptor was identified in a man aged 35 to 55 with acute or convalescent COVID-19. This sequence uses TRBV2 and TRBJ2-1; D gene: possibly TRBD2, on 6 matching bases. Sequencing used peripheral blood. The CDR3 sequence is CASSEGHGEAVQFF. The DNA sequence is as follows: TGTGCCAGCAGTGAAGGTCATGGGGAGGCGGTTCAGTTCTTC.